This TCR beta chain was obtained from a study of T cell repertoires in ileal Crohn's disease. Data came from immunoSEQ multiplex PCR; TCRdb stores just in-frame clones and leaves some out. The table lists 12,000 or so clones, around three quarters of them singletons. Per the germline V gene, CDR1 is MGHDK and CDR2 is SYGVNS. The CDR3 is 16 amino acids. With 0 bases removed from V and 2 bases from J, the gap between germline ends came to 13 bases. The source material was ileal tissue. The receptor's source is an adult with Crohn's disease. The chain recombines TRBV25-1 with TRBJ1-1, with D possibly TRBD1 on 6 matching bases. In nucleotides, the CDR3 is TGTGCCAGCAGTGAATATGATTCAGGGGCTAACACTGAAGCTTTCTTT. Its protein is CASSEYDSGANTEAFF.